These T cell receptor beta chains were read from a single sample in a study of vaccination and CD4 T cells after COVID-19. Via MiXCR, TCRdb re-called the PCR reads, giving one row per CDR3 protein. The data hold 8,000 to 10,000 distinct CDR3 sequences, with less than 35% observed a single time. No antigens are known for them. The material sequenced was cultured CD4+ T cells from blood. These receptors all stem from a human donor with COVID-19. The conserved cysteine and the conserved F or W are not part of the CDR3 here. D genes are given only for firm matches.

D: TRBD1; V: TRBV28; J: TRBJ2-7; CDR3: ASSTGTGGFYEQY
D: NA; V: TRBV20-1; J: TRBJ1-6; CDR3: SARGGGSLH
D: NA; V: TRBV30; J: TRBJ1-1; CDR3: AWSVQPGTEAF
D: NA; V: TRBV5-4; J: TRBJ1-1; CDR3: ASTPGKGRINTEAF
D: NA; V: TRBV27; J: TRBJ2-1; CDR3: ASSFARNEQF
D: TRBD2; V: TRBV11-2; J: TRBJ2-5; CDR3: ASSPTGGQETQY
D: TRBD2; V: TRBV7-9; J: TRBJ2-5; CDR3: ASSLLDSGYQETQY
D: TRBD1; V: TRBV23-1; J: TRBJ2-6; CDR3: ASSQGSPIQGEGANVLT
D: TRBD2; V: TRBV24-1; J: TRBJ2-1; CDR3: ATSVGGLGSYNEQF
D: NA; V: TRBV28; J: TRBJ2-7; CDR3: ASSPRGGYVHEQY
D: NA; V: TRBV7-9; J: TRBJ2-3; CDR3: ASSLTSRSGASTDTQY
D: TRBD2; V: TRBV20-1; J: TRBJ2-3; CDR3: SARDPTSGGPATQY
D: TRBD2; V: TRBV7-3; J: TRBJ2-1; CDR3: ASSLVGSGGNNEQF
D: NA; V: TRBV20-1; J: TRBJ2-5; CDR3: SARPSETQY
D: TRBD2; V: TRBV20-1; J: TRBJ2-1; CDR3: SARDQGLAGIGQF
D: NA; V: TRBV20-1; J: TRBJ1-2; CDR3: SAPRQPGDYGYT
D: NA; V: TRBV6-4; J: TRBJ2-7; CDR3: ASRTYEQY
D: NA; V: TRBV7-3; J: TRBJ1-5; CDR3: ASSQDRNQPQH
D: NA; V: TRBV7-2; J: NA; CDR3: ASSRRTLTRSGEQY
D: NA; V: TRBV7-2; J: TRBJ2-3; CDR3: ASSRGTDTQY
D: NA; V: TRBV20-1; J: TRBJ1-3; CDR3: SAVVVSGNTIY
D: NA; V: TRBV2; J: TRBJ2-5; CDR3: ASGRDSQETQY
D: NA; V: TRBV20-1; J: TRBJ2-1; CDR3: SAAKRAGDRDEQF
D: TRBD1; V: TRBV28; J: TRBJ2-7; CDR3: ASSRTGGIYEQY
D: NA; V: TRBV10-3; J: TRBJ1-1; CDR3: AITDRNTEAF
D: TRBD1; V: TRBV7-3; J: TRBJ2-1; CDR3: ASSFDRANEQF
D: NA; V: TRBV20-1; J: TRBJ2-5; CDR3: SAGPGASQETQY
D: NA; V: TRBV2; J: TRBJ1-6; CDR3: ASSTGSHNSPLH
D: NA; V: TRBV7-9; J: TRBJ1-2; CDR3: ASSRDYLVSRT
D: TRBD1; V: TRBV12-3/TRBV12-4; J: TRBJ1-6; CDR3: ASSSGTGGSSPLH
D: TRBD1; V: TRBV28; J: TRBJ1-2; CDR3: ASRLTGFYYGYT
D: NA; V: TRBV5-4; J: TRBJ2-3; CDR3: ASSFAGPTDTQY
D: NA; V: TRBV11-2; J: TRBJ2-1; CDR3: ASSARVASSYNEQF
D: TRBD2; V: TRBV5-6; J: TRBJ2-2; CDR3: ASSGRGGATGELF
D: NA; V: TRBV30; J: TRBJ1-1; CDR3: AWTIVNTEAF